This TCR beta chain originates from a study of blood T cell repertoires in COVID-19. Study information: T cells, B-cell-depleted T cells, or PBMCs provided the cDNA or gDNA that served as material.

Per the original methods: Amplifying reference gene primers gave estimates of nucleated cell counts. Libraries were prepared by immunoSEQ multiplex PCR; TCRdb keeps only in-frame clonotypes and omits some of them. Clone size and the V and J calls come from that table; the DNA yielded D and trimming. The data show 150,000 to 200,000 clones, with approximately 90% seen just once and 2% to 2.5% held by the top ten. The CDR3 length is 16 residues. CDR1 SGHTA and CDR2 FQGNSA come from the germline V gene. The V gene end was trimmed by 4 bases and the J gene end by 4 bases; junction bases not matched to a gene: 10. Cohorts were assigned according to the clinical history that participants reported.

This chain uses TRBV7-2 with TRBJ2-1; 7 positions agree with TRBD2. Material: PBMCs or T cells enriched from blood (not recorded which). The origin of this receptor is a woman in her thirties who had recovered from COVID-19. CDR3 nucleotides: TGTGCCAGCAGCTCCGGTTCGGGGCGGGAGTACAATGAGCAGTTCTTC. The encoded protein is CASSSGSGREYNEQFF.